Shown below are 28 T cell receptor beta chains from a single sample sequenced in a study of esophageal squamous cell carcinoma under preoperative chemotherapy. As to time point: before preoperative PTX-NDP chemotherapy. TCRdb redid the calling of the PCR reads with MiXCR, one entry per CDR3 protein. The table records fewer than 15,000 distinct CDR3 sequences, roughly half of them present only once. The specimen was collected from a patient given preoperative chemotherapy. These receptors all come from a human donor with esophageal squamous cell carcinoma. The donor label of this sample is uncertain.

Details on this clonotype: The germline gene is not matched at one end of the junction; a read error may be the cause. The chain uses TRBV6-1 and TRBJ2-3; possibly TRBD1 or TRBD2 for D (5 bases each). The CDR3 covers 14 residues. Germline CDR1 and CDR2: MNHNS and SASEGT. The CDR3 loop is CASSELGRGETQFF. The CDR3 coding sequence is TGTGCCAGCAGTGAATTGGGTAGAGGGGAGACCCAGTTCTTT.

V usage is TRBV10-3 and J usage is TRBJ2-1; 10 nucleotides line up with TRBD2. Germline V gives CDR1 ENHRY, CDR2 SYGVKD. The junction had 38 bases not matched to a gene; V was cut back by 9 bases and J by 6 bases. The length of the CDR3 is 24 residues. CDR3 protein: CAIPREGQKISSGSFKLVTNEQFF. The CDR3 region has the DNA TGTGCCATACCTCGGGAGGGACAAAAAATCTCTAGCGGGAGTTTTAAACTCGTAACCAATGAGCAGTTCTTC.

This clonotype is medium-sized. This sequence joins TRBV6-1 and TRBJ2-2; D unclear. Trimming took off 5 bases at V and 4 bases at J, with 11 bases between the two ends. The length of the CDR3 is 14 residues. Germline assignment: CDR1 MNHNS and CDR2 SASEGT. For the CDR3, the DNA is TGTGCCAGCAGTCCCGGACCGGGCACCGGGGAGCTGTTTTTT. It specifies CASSPGPGTGELFF.

The gene calls are TRBV6-1 and TRBJ2-1; D is possibly TRBD2 (6 bases). The germline V gene has CDR1 MNHNS and CDR2 SASEGT. The V end was cut by 6 bases, the J end by 5 bases, with 20 bases between. The CDR3 is made up of 16 amino acids. CDR3: CASRHRPGAVNNEQFF. In DNA form, the CDR3 reads TGTGCCAGCAGACACAGACCGGGAGCCGTTAACAATGAGCAGTTCTTC.

The rearrangement links TRBV6-1 to TRBJ2-4; D not resolved. Germline CDR1 MNHNS, CDR2 SASEGT. V shed 9 bases and J shed 1 base, with 10 bases lying between them. The CDR3 has 13 residues. For the CDR3, the DNA is TGTGCCAGTGGTCTCTGCGCCAAAAACATTCAGTACTTC. Its protein product is CASGLCAKNIQYF.

The chain employs TRBV6-1 and TRBJ2-3; TRBD1 matches at 7 bases. This CDR3 is built from 15 residues. V was clipped by 3 bases and J by 6 bases; unmatched bases: 9. The germline V gene encodes CDR1 MNHNS and CDR2 SASEGT. As DNA, the CDR3 is TGTGCCAGCAGTGATCTACAGGGGAAGACGGATACGCAGTATTTT. This translates into CASSDLQGKTDTQYF.

The J gene is TRBJ2-1, the V gene TRBV4-1; TRBD2 aligns across 12 bases. The DNA end lines up better with TRBJ2-7; the J call may be wrong. This CDR3 is 15 amino acids long. Germline-derived CDR1 and CDR2 are MGHRA and YSYEKL. CDR3 in amino acids: CASSATSGSSYEQYF. Written as DNA, the CDR3 is TGCGCCAGCAGCGCGACTAGCGGGAGCTCCTACGAGCAGTACTTC.

The chain recombines TRBV7-2 with TRBJ1-3, with TRBD1 matching over 7 bases. Trimming removed 4 bases from V and 4 bases from J; junction bases left unmatched: 1. The CDR3 extends over 13 amino acids. Germline V gene data show CDR1 as SGHTA and CDR2 as FQGNSA. CDR3 sequence reads: CASSSDRGNTIYF. DNA of the CDR3: TGTGCCAGCAGCTCGGACAGGGGAAACACCATATATTTT.

The V and J genes are TRBV6-1 and TRBJ2-1; 9 bases fit TRBD2. The V segment lost 8 bases and the J segment 4 bases; nucleotides outside the gene matches: 9. This CDR3 comprises 15 residues. Germline loops: CDR1 MNHNS, CDR2 SASEGT. The CDR3 sequence: CASLAGVPLYNEQFF. The CDR3 nucleotides read TGTGCCAGCTTAGCGGGGGTCCCTTTATACAATGAGCAGTTCTTC.

The chain recombines TRBV6-1 with TRBJ2-1; 10 bases match TRBD1. Trimming cost V 1 base and J 3 bases; bases outside gene matches: 0. The CDR3 sequence is 15 residues long. The V gene's germline CDR1 is MNHNS and CDR2 SASEGT. CDR3 loop: CASSEGTGGYNEQFF. The CDR3, as DNA: TGTGCCAGCAGTGAAGGGACAGGGGGCTACAATGAGCAGTTCTTC.

The chain uses TRBV6-1 and TRBJ2-3; weak D call: TRBD2 (6 bases). CDR1 and CDR2 (germline): MNHNS, SASEGT. Trimming removed 9 bases from V and 0 bases from J, with 16 bases in between. The CDR3 extends over 15 amino acids. CDR3 DNA sequence: TGTGCCAGGGGACTCCAGGCTGTGAGCACAGATACGCAGTATTTT. Protein: CARGLQAVSTDTQYF.

V and J are TRBV7-6 and TRBJ2-1, with D possibly called TRBD1 or TRBD2 (5 bases each). TRBJ2-3 matches the DNA end more closely, so the J call is doubtful. Per the germline V gene, CDR1 is SGHVS and CDR2 is FNYEAQ. CDR3 length: 16 amino acids. The chain's CDR3 is CASSLEQWGTGDTQYF. In DNA form, the CDR3 reads TGTGCCAGCAGCTTAGAACAATGGGGGACCGGAGATACGCAGTATTTT.

By proportion, this clonotype is medium-sized. The J gene is TRBJ2-1, the V gene TRBV6-1; tentatively, D is TRBD1 (6 bases). V was shortened by 4 bases and J by 12 bases, with 22 bases between the two germline ends. The CDR3 is 15 residues long. Looked up from germline, CDR1 is MNHNS and CDR2 is SASEGT. The CDR3 region is CASSAHETGRVWQFF. DNA of the CDR3: TGTGCCAGCAGTGCCCATGAGACAGGCCGAGTTTGGCAGTTCTTC.

There are a few counts of this clonotype. This rearrangement joins TRBV7-2 to TRBJ2-5; D unclear. The ends were cut back, 2 bases at V and 11 bases at J, with 15 bases in the middle. The CDR3 spans 13 residues. Germline CDR1 SGHTA, CDR2 FQGNSA. In nucleotides, the CDR3 is TGTGCCAGCAGCTTATCATCCCTCAATGAGCAGTACTTC. It codes for CASSLSSLNEQYF.

The V gene is TRBV6-1, the J gene TRBJ2-3; no firm D call. The CDR3 has 11 amino acids. Germline V gene data show CDR1 as MNHNS and CDR2 as SASEGT. The CDR3 nucleotides are TGTGGGAGCTGTGACACAGATACGCAGTATTTT. Translating gives CGSCDTDTQYF.

The genes are TRBV7-2 and TRBJ2-3; 10 bases align to TRBD2. The CDR3 spans 15 residues. V lost 1 base and J lost 10; bases outside the gene matches: 8. The germline V gene encodes CDR1 SGHTA and CDR2 FQGNSA. CDR3 coding DNA: TGTGCCAGCAGCTTAGGGGGGCTAGCGGGAGACGCGCAGTATTTT. This codes for CASSLGGLAGDAQYF. Based on the CDR3 plus reference TRBV7-2 and TRBJ2-3, the full variable domain is GAGVSQSPSNKVTEKGKDVELRCDPISGHTALYWYRQSLGQGLEFLIYFQGNSAPDKSGLPSDRFSAERTGGSVSTLTIQRTQQEDSAVYLCASSLGGLAGDAQYFGPGTRLTVL.

This clonotype was counted between two and nine times. V usage is TRBV7-2 and J usage is TRBJ2-5, with TRBD2 matching 8 bases. The DNA end favors TRBJ2-7, so the J call may be wrong. Per germline, CDR1 SGHTA and CDR2 FQGNSA. This CDR3 is 15 amino acids long. CDR3: CASNPGGTITYEQYF. CDR3 coding DNA: TGTGCCAGCAATCCGGGGGGGACCATAACCTACGAGCAGTACTTC.

This chain uses TRBV6-1 with TRBJ1-5; D perhaps matches TRBD1 (5 bases). Trimming took 1 base from V and 8 from J, leaving 15 bases between them. The CDR3 has 15 residues. Germline CDR1 and CDR2: MNHNS and SASEGT. The CDR3 here is CASSEVLSGQEPQHF. The CDR3 DNA reads TGTGCCAGCAGTGAAGTCTTGTCAGGGCAAGAGCCCCAGCATTTT.

The rearrangement joins TRBV6-1 to TRBJ2-4, with 8 nucleotides matching TRBD2. Germline CDR1 and CDR2: MNHNS and SASEGT. The V and J ends lost 7 bases and 13 bases, in that order; junction bases with no gene match: 15. This CDR3 spans 14 amino acids. CDR3 DNA: TGTGCCAGCAAACTAGCGGAGGGCACAGAGACGCAGTACTTC. It codes for CASKLAEGTETQYF.

The V and J genes are TRBV6-1 and TRBJ2-1; no reliable D call. Trimming pared 1 base from V and 12 bases from J, leaving 19 bases between. Germline assignment: CDR1 MNHNS and CDR2 SASEGT. This CDR3 region has 15 residues. CDR3 nucleotides: TGTGCCAGCAGTGAAGAGGCGCGGACCTACGATGCGCAGTTCTTC. Translation gives CASSEEARTYDAQFF.

This clonotype was counted at least ten times. V gene TRBV7-6 combines with J gene TRBJ2-1; 10 bases are shared with TRBD2. The CDR3 contains 16 residues. With 5 bases clipped from V and 9 bases from J, the junction kept 13 bases outside the gene matches. From germline, CDR1 is SGHVS and CDR2 FNYEAQ. CDR3: CASSPVISGGGGEQFF. The CDR3 nucleotides read TGTGCCAGCAGCCCCGTTATCAGCGGGGGGGGGGGTGAGCAGTTCTTC. The full variable domain, its missing parts supplied by reference TRBV7-6 and TRBJ2-1, is GAGVSQSPRYKVTKRGQDVALRCDPISGHVSLYWYRQALGQGPEFLTYFNYEAQQDKSGLPNDRFSAERPEGSISTLTIQRTEQRDSAMYRCASSPVISGGGGEQFFGPGTRLTVL.

In its sample, this clonotype is medium-sized. J is TRBJ2-5 and V is TRBV6-1, with a tentative D call TRBD2 (5 bases). The V end lost 1 base, the J end lost 2 bases, and 8 bases lay between the germline ends. CDR3 length equals 14 residues. Germline V gene data show CDR1 as MNHNS and CDR2 as SASEGT. The CDR3 DNA reads TGTGCCAGCAGTGAAGGCAGGACTCAAGAGACCCAGTACTTC. Protein: CASSEGRTQETQYF.

V and J are TRBV6-1 and TRBJ2-1; 10 nucleotides match TRBD2. The assigned J gene may be wrong: the sequence end matches TRBJ2-7 better. The germline gives CDR1 MNHNS, CDR2 SASEGT. The CDR3 sequence is 20 residues long. Here the CDR3 reads CASSEVQSPSGGRTYNEQYF. The CDR3 DNA follows: TGTGCCAGCAGTGAAGTTCAAAGCCCTAGCGGGGGACGTACCTACAATGAGCAGTACTTC.

This clonotype was seen many times. The CDR3 DNA follows: TGCGCCAGCAGTGAGTGGAGGGGCGAGCAGTACTTC. As protein: CASSEWRGEQYF. V and J are TRBV10-2 and TRBJ2-7, with D perhaps TRBD2 (6 bases). Germline V gene data show CDR1 as WSHSY and CDR2 as SAAADI. V lost 1 base to trimming and J lost 6 bases, with 7 bases between them. The CDR3 has 12 amino acids.

In regard to this clonotype: An end of the junction does not agree with germline; a read error may underlie this. V is TRBV6-1 and J is TRBJ2-3; D gene uncertain. The CDR3 contains 11 residues. Germline V gives CDR1 MNHNS, CDR2 SASEGT. CDR3 coding DNA: TGTGCCAGCATAAGCACCGATGCGCAGTACTTT. This codes for CASISTDAQYF.

This clonotype was counted only a few times. The chain joins TRBV7-2 to TRBJ2-5; D might be TRBD2 (6 bases). The CDR3 has 14 residues. Germline loops: CDR1 SGHTA, CDR2 FQGNSA. Trimming left V 1 base short and J 7 bases short, with 13 bases between. CDR3 sequence: CASSLEDWRGTQYF. CDR3 DNA sequence: TGTGCCAGCAGCTTAGAGGATTGGCGGGGGACCCAGTACTTC. Supplemented by reference TRBV7-2 and TRBJ2-5, the full variable domain reads GAGVSQSPSNKVTEKGKDVELRCDPISGHTALYWYRQSLGQGLEFLIYFQGNSAPDKSGLPSDRFSAERTGGSVSTLTIQRTQQEDSAVYLCASSLEDWRGTQYFGPGTRLLVL.

Concerning this clonotype: A much larger clone lies a single base off, so this may be a read error. This rearrangement joins TRBV27 to TRBJ2-1; TRBD2 agrees at 9 bases. The CDR3 has 15 residues. In germline, CDR1 is MNHEY, CDR2 SMNVEV (reference sequence). The V gene end was trimmed by 4 bases and the J gene end by 10 bases; junction bases not matched to a gene: 11. This CDR3 reads CASSYAGGPIYEQFF. The CDR3 nucleotides are TGTGCCAGCAGTTACGCGGGAGGGCCAATTTACGAGCAGTTCTTC.

This clonotype is medium-sized in the sample. This chain links TRBV7-2 with TRBJ2-1; weak D call: TRBD2 (6 bases). V lost 6 bases and J 8 bases, leaving 17 bases between the germline ends. CDR1 and CDR2 from the germline V gene are SGHTA and FQGNSA. This CDR3 region has 14 residues. This CDR3 is CASRGRGRIYEQFF. For the CDR3, the DNA is TGTGCCAGCAGGGGGAGAGGGAGGATCTATGAGCAGTTCTTC.